This T cell receptor (beta chain) appears in the sequencing data of a study of post-analysis software for immune sequencing data (dated by TCRdb to between 2015 and 2017). Some background on the complete study: Recorded disease courses included relapsing-remitting, secondary progressive and progressive-relapsing multiple sclerosis, with some patients lacking subtype annotation. The multiple sclerosis patient repertoires were compared with some twelve previously published healthy control repertoires from donors aged roughly 6 to 27 years. A subset of samples was prepared in parallel using single-end sample barcoding, then pooled and co-amplified after Illumina adapter ligation. Beyond this particular receptor, the publication reports: Strong co-clustering of samples prepared in the same batch was shown by direct clustering with F measure, prompting a batch-effect correction. The control group was slightly older than the multiple sclerosis patient group. Compared with controls, multiple sclerosis patients had significantly lower normalized Chao1 diversity, a finding suggesting substantial peripheral T-cell clonal expansion. A few TRBV segments, including TRBV5-6, TRBV5-1 and TRBV20-1, were significantly more frequent in patients than controls.

For this clonotype: It lacks a known antigen. Base quality data are lacking; no much larger clone is found one base away.

The library was obtained by PCR. The instrument given in TCRdb is Illumina HiSeq 2500. To reduce PCR and sequencing biases, unique molecular identifiers were incorporated into the TCR beta cDNA libraries. Approximately 500,000 cDNA molecules were obtained per 1 to 10 million input T cells, so each molecule approximated one T cell. The patient libraries were prepared and sequenced using the same protocol as the earlier healthy control dataset. Within a given batch, samples were prepared together, multiplexed and sequenced on the same HiSeq lane. The paper's processing steps were these. Raw barcoded reads were processed with MIGEC, discarding single-read molecular identifier groups before consensus assembly and CDR3 extraction. Clonotype tables were post-analysed with VDJtools, normalizing diversity by down-sampling all datasets to the smallest sample size. In repertoire overlap clustering, CDR3 amino acid sequences, but not nucleotide sequences, were matched to correct batch-related cross-sample contamination. TCRdb took the public reads, trimmed them with fastp at Q25, ran MiXCR for clone calling and kept in-frame beta chains. Every CDR3 protein is listed once, alongside the most common genes and DNA of its rows. The authors' filters were not applied to this entry. The sample contains roughly 430,000 distinct CDR3 sequences, 39% of them found a single time. The ten most abundant clones make up less than 10% of the sample.

To demonstrate the VDJtools post-analysis software, the study profiled TCR beta repertoires from the peripheral blood of 13 young patients with multiple sclerosis. The multiple sclerosis patients were children and adolescents between roughly 6 and 16 years of age. CDR1 and CDR2 are drawn from the germline V gene: SGHTA, FQGNSA. Trimming at the junction amounts to 6 bases on V and 2 bases on J, and the germline ends lie 5 bases apart. Reading from cysteine to phenylalanine, the CDR3 counts 13 amino acids. The kept DNA is CDR3 alone, 39 bases in frame from the first base. The receptor was derived from a girl aged 2 to 9 with multiple sclerosis. Sequencing was done on a sample of blood. The chain joins TRBV7-2 to TRBJ1-6; the D gene cannot be resolved reliably. The nucleotides are TGTGCCAGCAGGGACCCCTATAATTCACCCCTCCACTTT. The translation is CASRDPYNSPLHF.